The 30 T cell receptor beta chains below come from one sample, sequenced in a study of radiation and T cells in renal cell carcinoma. The repertoire was sequenced with immunoSEQ multiplex PCR; TCRdb's copy has only in-frame clones and lacks some. The profile shows roughly 130,000 clones, 88% of them singletons. Documented time point: blood 2 weeks post-SBRT. Treatment denoted: 15 Gy SBRT to primary tumor, nephrectomy 4 weeks later. The input for sequencing was blood, taken from a patient whose treatment included radiotherapy and nephrectomy. The receptors come from a woman aged 65 to 85 with renal cell carcinoma.

V is TRBV7-3 and J is TRBJ2-1, with 7 nucleotides matching TRBD1. Looked up from germline, CDR1 is SGHTA and CDR2 is FQGTGA. Trimming removed 5 bases from V and 9 bases from J; junction bases left unmatched: 7. This CDR3 contains 13 residues. The chain's CDR3 is CASSRDSNGEQFF. Here the CDR3 DNA reads TGTGCCAGCAGCCGGGACAGTAACGGTGAGCAGTTCTTC.

This chain links TRBV7-9 with TRBJ2-3; no reliable D call. V lost 5 bases to trimming and J lost 5 bases, with 5 bases between them. Germline V gene data show CDR1 as SEHNR and CDR2 as FQNEAQ (reference sequence). This CDR3 has 11 residues. Here the CDR3 reads CASSPLDTQYF. CDR3 nucleotides: TGTGCCAGCAGCCCTCTAGATACGCAGTATTTT.

This chain uses TRBV29-1 with TRBJ2-1; D is undetermined. Trimming left V 5 bases short and J 5 bases short, with 10 bases between. This CDR3 is built from 12 residues. Germline values: CDR1 SQVTM, CDR2 ANQGSEA. For the CDR3, the DNA is TGCAGCGTTTCACCAAGTCACAATGAGCAGTTCTTC. Protein product: CSVSPSHNEQFF.

In this sample, this clone turned up a few times. The chain couples TRBV28 to TRBJ1-6; D not certain. Trimming took off 5 bases at V and 7 bases at J, with 12 bases between the two ends. The CDR3 has 14 amino acids. In germline, CDR1 is MDHEN, CDR2 SYDVKM. CDR3 loop: CASSENPLNSPLHF. The CDR3, as DNA: TGTGCCAGCAGTGAGAACCCCCTCAATTCACCCCTCCACTTT.

The chain links TRBV2 to TRBJ1-4, with 8 bases identical to TRBD1. Germline lookup yields CDR1 SNHLY and CDR2 FYNNEI. The CDR3 extends over 16 amino acids. The V segment lost 8 bases and the J segment 4 bases; nucleotides outside the gene matches: 12. CDR3 nucleotides: TGTGCCAGCGAGCGCTCCGGACAGGGAGTTAATGAAAAACTGTTTTTT. Its protein product is CASERSGQGVNEKLFF.

Only a few counts were recorded for this clone. V and J are TRBV2 and TRBJ1-1, with D unclear. CDR1 is SNHLY, CDR2 FYNNEI, per germline. V dropped 5 bases and J dropped 1 base, with 11 bases sitting between them. This CDR3 has 14 residues. The CDR3 is CASSTGRPNTEAFF. DNA for the CDR3: TGTGCCAGCAGTACCGGGAGACCGAACACTGAAGCTTTCTTT.

The chain joins TRBV27 to TRBJ1-5, with 8 bases lining up with TRBD1. This CDR3 has 16 amino acids. Germline V gene sequence: CDR1 MNHEY, CDR2 SMNVEV (reference sequence). The trim removed 6 bases at V and 2 bases at J, leaving 9 bases unmatched. The CDR3 reads CASRLTGAGGNQPQHF. The CDR3 region has the DNA TGTGCCAGCAGGTTGACAGGGGCGGGCGGCAATCAGCCCCAGCATTTT.

The gene calls are TRBV27 and TRBJ2-1; tentatively, D is TRBD2 (6 bases). This CDR3 has 13 residues. The germline V gene has CDR1 MNHEY and CDR2 SMNVEV (reference sequence). The V end was cut by 4 bases, the J end by 7 bases, with 11 bases between. The CDR3 here is CASSSRRGNEQFF. For the CDR3, the DNA is TGTGCCAGCAGTTCCCGGCGGGGAAATGAGCAGTTCTTC.

For the CDR3, the DNA is TGTGCCAGTAGTATTCAGGGTTCGGGTCAGCCCCAGCATTTT. Amino acid sequence: CASSIQGSGQPQHF. V gene TRBV19 combines with J gene TRBJ1-5, with D possibly matching TRBD1 (5 bases). The CDR3 length is 14 residues. Germline lookup yields CDR1 LNHDA and CDR2 SQIVND (reference sequence). V shed 3 bases and J shed 6 bases, with 12 bases lying between them. Full variable domain (rest looked up from reference TRBV19 and TRBJ1-5): DGGITQSPKYLFRKEGQNVTLSCEQNLNHDAMYWYRQDPGQGLRLIYYSQIVNDFQKGDIAEGYSVSREKKESFPLTVTSAQKNPTAFYLCASSIQGSGQPQHFGDGTRLSIL.

The rearrangement links TRBV5-6 to TRBJ1-5; 8 bases match TRBD1. The CDR3 runs 14 residues. V lost 4 bases to trimming and J lost 5 bases; unmatched junction nucleotides: 5. Germline CDR1 and CDR2: SGHDT and YYEEEE. This CDR3 is CASSLGQGDQPQHF. DNA for the CDR3: TGTGCCAGCAGCCTCGGACAGGGAGATCAGCCCCAGCATTTT.

The chain recombines TRBV5-4 with TRBJ2-3; no firm D call. The CDR3 consists of 14 residues. V dropped 0 bases and J dropped 7 bases, with 12 bases sitting between them. Germline CDR1 and CDR2: SGHNT and YYREEE (reference sequence). The CDR3 coding sequence is TGTGCCAGCAGCTTGGTCGGGCTAAAGAATACGCAGTATTTT. Protein sequence: CASSLVGLKNTQYF.

The chain employs TRBV27 and TRBJ2-7; D could derive from TRBD1 or TRBD2 (7 bases each). Trimming cost V 6 bases and J 2 bases, with 20 bases left between them. The CDR3 is made up of 16 amino acids. Germline CDR1 reads MNHEY; CDR2 reads SMNVEV (reference sequence). The CDR3 is CASSLRGRGFTYEQYF. The CDR3 nucleotides are TGTGCCAGCAGCCTCAGGGGGAGGGGTTTTACCTACGAGCAGTACTTC.

In DNA form, the CDR3 reads TGTGCCAGCAGGACTAGCGACCCGAGCTCCTACAATGAGCAGTTCTTC. This gives the protein CASRTSDPSSYNEQFF. V usage is TRBV11-1 and J usage is TRBJ2-1; 8 bases fit TRBD2. This CDR3 has 16 amino acids. V was clipped by 6 bases and J by 0 bases; unmatched bases: 7. Germline CDR1 and CDR2: SGHAT and FQDESV (reference sequence).

The chain employs TRBV30 and TRBJ1-4, with D perhaps TRBD1 (6 bases). V lost 5 bases to trimming and J lost 5 bases, with 18 bases between them. CDR1 is GTSNPN, CDR2 SVGIG, per germline (reference sequence). The CDR3 is 15 amino acids. In nucleotides, the CDR3 is TGTGCCTGGGCCGGGACAATCCCCCGGAATGAAAAACTGTTTTTT. Translating gives CAWAGTIPRNEKLFF.

CDR3 nucleotides: TGTGCCAGCGGCCTCTATTTGCCCCAGCATTTT. This gives the protein CASGLYLPQHF. The J gene is TRBJ1-5, the V gene TRBV2; no clear D. The CDR3 has 11 residues. CDR1 is SNHLY, CDR2 FYNNEI, per germline. The germline V and J ends were trimmed by 8 bases and 9 bases, with 11 bases remaining between them.

For this clone: This sample includes further DNA sequences coding for the same CDR3. Written as DNA, the CDR3 is TGTGCCAGCAGCTTAGGACACTATGGCTACACCTTC. Its translation is CASSLGHYGYTF. The chain employs TRBV11-2 and TRBJ1-2; no clear D. V dropped 1 base and J dropped 3 bases, with 3 bases sitting between them. This CDR3 comprises 12 residues. Per germline, CDR1 SGHAT and CDR2 FQNNGV.

V is TRBV19 and J is TRBJ1-5, with 9 nucleotides matching TRBD1. V trimming: 6 bases; J trimming: 0 bases; junction bases outside the gene matches: 3. CDR3 length: 15 amino acids. From germline, CDR1 is LNHDA and CDR2 SQIVND (reference sequence). Written as DNA, the CDR3 is TGTGCCAGTAGCGAGACAGGGGGTAGCAATCAGCCCCAGCATTTT. Translation: CASSETGGSNQPQHF.

The chain employs TRBV6-5 and TRBJ1-1; D call uncertain. V lost 8 bases and J lost 8, with 9 bases in between. The CDR3 totals 10 residues. CDR1 is MNHEY and CDR2 is SVGAGI in the germline V gene. CDR3 loop: CASSQIEAFF. DNA of the CDR3: TGTGCCAGCTCCCAAATCGAAGCTTTCTTT.

The chain couples TRBV25-1 to TRBJ2-7; no clear D gene. Germline values: CDR1 MGHDK, CDR2 SYGVNS. Trimming left V 2 bases short and J 12 bases short, with 14 bases between. The CDR3 is 12 residues long. The CDR3 here is CASSEGRLGWYF. The DNA for the CDR3 is TGTGCCAGCAGTGAAGGCAGGTTGGGATGGTACTTC.

The gene calls are TRBV5-1 and TRBJ2-2; D remains unclear. The V gene's germline CDR1 is SGHRS and CDR2 YFSETQ. V was cut by 1 base and J by 1 base, with 5 bases left in between. CDR3 length: 14 amino acids. CDR3 coding DNA: TGCGCCAGCAGCTTGTCACGGAACACCGGGGAGCTGTTTTTT. It codes for CASSLSRNTGELFF.

This rearrangement joins TRBV15 to TRBJ1-1; the D is unclear. Germline V gene sequence: CDR1 LNHNV, CDR2 YYDKDF (reference sequence). CDR3 length equals 16 residues. Trimming took 0 bases from V and 1 from J, leaving 12 bases between them. The CDR3 DNA reads as TGTGCCACCAGCAGAGATCTGGGGAGAACGAACACTGAAGCTTTCTTT. Its protein product is CATSRDLGRTNTEAFF.

The rearrangement uses TRBV5-6 and TRBJ2-7; D is uncertain. CDR3 length equals 18 residues. Germline CDR1 and CDR2: SGHDT and YYEEEE. Trimming took off 0 bases at V and 0 bases at J, with 19 bases between the two ends. The CDR3 DNA follows: TGTGCCAGCAGCTTGGCCCTTCAAAATGCAGCCTACTCCTACGAGCAGTACTTC. Its protein is CASSLALQNAAYSYEQYF.

The table lists this clone with a few counts. This rearrangement joins TRBV30 to TRBJ1-1, with 8 bases that match TRBD1. V was pared by 3 bases and J by 5 bases, with 5 bases of the junction left unmatched. The germline CDR1 and CDR2 sequences are GTSNPN and SVGIG (reference sequence). The CDR3 has 13 residues. This chain's CDR3 is CAWSPGGHTEAFF. CDR3 DNA: TGTGCCTGGAGCCCAGGGGGCCATACTGAAGCTTTCTTT.

The CDR3 protein is CASSGAYEQYF. For the CDR3, the DNA is TGTGCCAGCAGCGGGGCCTACGAGCAGTACTTC. This chain uses TRBV7-9 with TRBJ2-7; no clear D. This CDR3 region has 11 residues. Germline values: CDR1 SEHNR, CDR2 FQNEAQ (reference sequence). Trimming left V 5 bases short and J 2 bases short, with 4 bases between.

J is TRBJ2-1 and V is TRBV10-3; no firm D call. Germline values: CDR1 ENHRY, CDR2 SYGVKD. Trimming cost V 6 bases and J 5 bases, with 8 bases left between them. This CDR3 has 12 residues. The CDR3, as DNA: TGTGCCATCAGGCAGGAAAACAATGAGCAGTTCTTC. This gives the protein CAIRQENNEQFF.

The chain carries TRBV7-9 and TRBJ2-5; D is unresolved. Germline loops: CDR1 SEHNR, CDR2 FQNEAQ (reference sequence). The CDR3 covers 15 residues. Trimming took 5 bases from V and 4 from J, leaving 17 bases between them. CDR3 in DNA: TGTGCCAGCAGCCCCCCCGTAAGGTTGGGAGAGACCCAGTACTTC. It specifies CASSPPVRLGETQYF.

V gene TRBV7-2 combines with J gene TRBJ1-3; 7 bases line up with TRBD1. The CDR3 covers 16 residues. The germline V gene has CDR1 SGHTA and CDR2 FQGNSA. With V trimmed by 5 bases and J by 4 bases, 11 bases remained unmatched. The CDR3 nucleotides are TGTGCCAGCAGCCCTCGACAGGGAGGGGGCGGAAACACCATATATTTT. Its protein is CASSPRQGGGGNTIYF.

The V and J genes are TRBV7-8 and TRBJ1-6, with D possibly being TRBD1 (5 bases). The germline V gene encodes CDR1 SGHVS and CDR2 FQNEAQ. Deletions cut 3 bases from V and 6 bases from J, with 12 bases between. The CDR3 consists of 15 residues. CDR3 sequence reads: CASSFRQQTNSPLHF. The CDR3 bases are TGTGCCAGCAGCTTCAGACAGCAAACTAATTCACCCCTCCACTTT.

This clone was recorded once. This chain connects TRBV7-8 to TRBJ2-5; 8 nucleotides align to TRBD2. The CDR3 is 16 residues long. Trimming at V came to 5 bases and at J to 7 bases, leaving 15 bases not matched to a gene. The germline CDR1 and CDR2 sequences are SGHVS and FQNEAQ. This CDR3 is CASSQGGGTRSRTQYF. The CDR3 DNA is TGTGCCAGCAGCCAAGGGGGTGGGACTAGGAGTCGGACCCAGTACTTC.

The V call is TRBV5-1, the J call TRBJ2-5; 10 positions match TRBD2. The V gene end was trimmed by 4 bases and the J gene end by 7 bases; junction bases not matched to a gene: 7. CDR3 length: 14 residues. Germline loops: CDR1 SGHRS, CDR2 YFSETQ. The CDR3, as DNA: TGCGCCAGCAGCCCCGGGACTAGCGTCGGGACCCAGTACTTC. Amino acid sequence: CASSPGTSVGTQYF.